Sequencing of this T cell receptor (beta chain) was carried out in a study of cytomegalovirus exposure and HLA in healthy donors. Whole-study findings and limits: The investigators catalogued 150 or so TCR beta chains as cytomegalovirus-associated. Most TCR beta V segments were productive about 90% or about 30% of the time in an earlier analysis. CMV antigen specificity was confirmed in vitro for a few CMV-associated chains.

The PCR employed 60 Vbeta primers together with 13 Jbeta primers. Produced via immunoSEQ multiplex PCR; TCRdb's table is partial and in-frame only. This sample has under 200,000 clones, with 60% to 80% found just once. On this clone: Its antigen is unknown.

Germline V CDR1 and CDR2: MDHEN, SYDVKM. V lost 6 bases, J lost 8 bases, and 8 bases stayed unmatched. CDR3 length: 15 residues. The sequence derives from a woman aged 40 to 55 in good health and CMV-seropositive. This chain uses TRBV28 with TRBJ2-1, with 12 bases lining up with TRBD2. Specimen: PBMCs. For the CDR3, the DNA is TGTGCCAGCAGCGCATGGGGACTAGCGGGCTATGAGCAGTTCTTC. This gives the protein CASSAWGLAGYEQFF.